This T cell receptor (beta chain) is from a study of T cells in localized non-small cell lung cancer. This CDR3 comprises 14 residues. Germline CDR1 and CDR2: SGDLS and YYNGEE. The germline V and J ends were trimmed by 0 bases and 9 bases, with 10 bases remaining between them. Using immunoSEQ multiplex PCR, the repertoire was profiled, and TCRdb retains in-frame clones only, with some absent. This sample has about 27,000 clones, with roughly 88% found just once. General study findings and limits: Sequencing covered just one tumor region, so heterogeneity cannot be ruled out. Among the tissues sampled, uninvolved adjacent lung had the highest T cell clonality, above tumor. There was an association of higher blood T cell density with longer overall survival. There were a median roughly 60 of the top 100 tumor clones appearing in adjacent lung.

This clone was recorded once. Its antigen remains unidentified. Sequences were derived from peripheral blood, sampled before any cancer treatment. This clonotype was sampled from a woman aged 40-69 years with stage I lung adenocarcinoma. The rearrangement joins TRBV9 to TRBJ1-6; D is uncertain. The chain's CDR3 is CASSVETDLSPLHF. The CDR3 bases are TGTGCCAGCAGCGTAGAAACTGACCTTTCACCCCTCCACTTT.